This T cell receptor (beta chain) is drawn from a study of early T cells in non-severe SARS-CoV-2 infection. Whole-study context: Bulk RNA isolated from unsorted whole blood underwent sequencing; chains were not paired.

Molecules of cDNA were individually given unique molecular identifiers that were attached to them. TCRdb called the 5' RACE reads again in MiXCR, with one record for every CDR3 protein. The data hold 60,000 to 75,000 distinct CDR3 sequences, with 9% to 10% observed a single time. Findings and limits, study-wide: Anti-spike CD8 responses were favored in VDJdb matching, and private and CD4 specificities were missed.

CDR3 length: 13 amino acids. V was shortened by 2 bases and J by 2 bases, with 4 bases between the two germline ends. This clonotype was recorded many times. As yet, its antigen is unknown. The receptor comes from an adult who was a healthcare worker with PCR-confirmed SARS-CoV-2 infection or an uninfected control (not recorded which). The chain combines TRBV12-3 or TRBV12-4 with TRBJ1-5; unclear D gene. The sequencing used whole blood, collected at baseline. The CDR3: CASSLRGNQPQHF. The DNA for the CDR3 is TGTGCCAGCAGTTTACGGGGCAATCAGCCCCAGCATTTT.